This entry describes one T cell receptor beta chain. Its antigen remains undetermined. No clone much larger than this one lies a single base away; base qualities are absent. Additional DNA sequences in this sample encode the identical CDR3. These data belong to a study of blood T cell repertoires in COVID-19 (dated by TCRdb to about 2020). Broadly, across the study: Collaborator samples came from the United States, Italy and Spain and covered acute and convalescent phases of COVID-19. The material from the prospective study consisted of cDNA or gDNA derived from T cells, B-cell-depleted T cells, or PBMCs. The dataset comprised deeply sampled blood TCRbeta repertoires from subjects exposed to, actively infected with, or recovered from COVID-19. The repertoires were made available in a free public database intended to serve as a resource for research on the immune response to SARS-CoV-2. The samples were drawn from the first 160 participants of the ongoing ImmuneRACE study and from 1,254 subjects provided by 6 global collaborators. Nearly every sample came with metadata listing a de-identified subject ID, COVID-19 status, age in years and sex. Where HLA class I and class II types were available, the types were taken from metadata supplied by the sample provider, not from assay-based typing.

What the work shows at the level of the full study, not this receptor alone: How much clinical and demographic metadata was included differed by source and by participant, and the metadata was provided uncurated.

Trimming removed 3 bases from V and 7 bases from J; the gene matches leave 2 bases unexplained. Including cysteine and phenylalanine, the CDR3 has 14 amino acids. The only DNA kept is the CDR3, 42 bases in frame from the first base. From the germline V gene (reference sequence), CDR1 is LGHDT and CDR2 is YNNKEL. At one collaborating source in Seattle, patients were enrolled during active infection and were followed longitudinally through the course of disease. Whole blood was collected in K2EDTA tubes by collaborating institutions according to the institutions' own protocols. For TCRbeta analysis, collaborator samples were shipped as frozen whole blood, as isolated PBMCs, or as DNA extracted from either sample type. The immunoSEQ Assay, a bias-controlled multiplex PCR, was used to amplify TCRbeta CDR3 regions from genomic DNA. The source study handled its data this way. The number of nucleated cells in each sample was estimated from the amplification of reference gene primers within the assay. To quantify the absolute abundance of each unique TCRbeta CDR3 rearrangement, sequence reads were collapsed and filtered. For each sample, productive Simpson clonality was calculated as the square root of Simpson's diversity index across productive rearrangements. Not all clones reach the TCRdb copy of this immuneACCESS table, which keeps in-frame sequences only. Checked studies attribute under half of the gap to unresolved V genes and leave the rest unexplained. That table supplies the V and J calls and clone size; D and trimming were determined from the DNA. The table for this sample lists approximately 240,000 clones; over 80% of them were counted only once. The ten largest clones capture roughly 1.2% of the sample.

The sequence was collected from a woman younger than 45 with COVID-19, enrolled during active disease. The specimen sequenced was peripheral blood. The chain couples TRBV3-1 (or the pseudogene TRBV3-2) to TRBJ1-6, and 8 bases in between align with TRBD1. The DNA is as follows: TGTGCCAGCAGCCACCGGGACAGGAATTCACCCCTCCACTTT. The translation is CASSHRDRNSPLHF.